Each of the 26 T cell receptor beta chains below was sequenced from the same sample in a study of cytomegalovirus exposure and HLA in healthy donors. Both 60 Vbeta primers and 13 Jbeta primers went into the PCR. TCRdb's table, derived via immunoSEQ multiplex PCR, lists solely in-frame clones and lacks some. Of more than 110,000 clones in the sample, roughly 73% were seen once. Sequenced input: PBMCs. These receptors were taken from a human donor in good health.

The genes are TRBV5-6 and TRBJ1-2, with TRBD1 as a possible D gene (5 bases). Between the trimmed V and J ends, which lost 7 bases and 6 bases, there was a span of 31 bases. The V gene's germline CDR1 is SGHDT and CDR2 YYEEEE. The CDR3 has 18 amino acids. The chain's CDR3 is CASAFGGGPGYDGNGYTF. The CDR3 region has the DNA TGTGCCAGCGCCTTCGGGGGGGGACCAGGGTACGATGGAAATGGCTACACCTTC. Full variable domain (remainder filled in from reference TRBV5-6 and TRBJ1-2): DAGVTQSPTHLIKTRGQQVTLRCSPKSGHDTVSWYQQALGQGPQFIFQYYEEEERQRGNFPDRFSGHQFPNYSSELNVNALLLGDSALYLCASAFGGGPGYDGNGYTFGSGTRLTVV.

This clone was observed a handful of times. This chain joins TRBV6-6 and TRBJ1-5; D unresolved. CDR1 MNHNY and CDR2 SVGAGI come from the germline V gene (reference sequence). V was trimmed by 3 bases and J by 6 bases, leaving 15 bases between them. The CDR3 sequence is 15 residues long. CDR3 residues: CASSYGRSGRQPQHF. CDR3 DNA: TGTGCCAGCAGTTATGGGAGATCAGGACGTCAGCCCCAGCATTTT.

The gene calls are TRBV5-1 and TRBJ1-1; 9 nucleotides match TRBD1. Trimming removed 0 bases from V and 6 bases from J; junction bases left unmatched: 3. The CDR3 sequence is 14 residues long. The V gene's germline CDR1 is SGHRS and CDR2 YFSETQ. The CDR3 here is CASSLAGTGSEAFF. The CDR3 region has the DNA TGCGCCAGCAGCTTGGCCGGGACAGGGTCTGAAGCTTTCTTT.

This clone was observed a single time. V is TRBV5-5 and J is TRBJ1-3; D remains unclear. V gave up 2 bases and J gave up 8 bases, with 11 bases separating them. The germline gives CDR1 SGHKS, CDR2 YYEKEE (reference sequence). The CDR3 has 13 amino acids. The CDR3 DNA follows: TGTGCCAGCAGCTTTCGGGTGGAGGACACCATATATTTT. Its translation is CASSFRVEDTIYF.

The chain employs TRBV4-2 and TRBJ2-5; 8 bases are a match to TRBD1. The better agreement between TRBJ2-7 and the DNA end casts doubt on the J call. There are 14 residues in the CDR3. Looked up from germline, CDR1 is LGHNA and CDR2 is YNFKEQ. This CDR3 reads CASSRGTGLYEQYF. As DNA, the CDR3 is TGTGCCAGCAGCCGAGGGACAGGACTTTACGAGCAGTACTTC.

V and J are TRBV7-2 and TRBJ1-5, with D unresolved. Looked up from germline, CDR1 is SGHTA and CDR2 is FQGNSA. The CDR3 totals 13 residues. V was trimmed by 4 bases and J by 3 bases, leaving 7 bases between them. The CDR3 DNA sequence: TGTGCCAGCAGCTATGGCAACAATCAGCCCCAGCATTTT. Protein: CASSYGNNQPQHF.

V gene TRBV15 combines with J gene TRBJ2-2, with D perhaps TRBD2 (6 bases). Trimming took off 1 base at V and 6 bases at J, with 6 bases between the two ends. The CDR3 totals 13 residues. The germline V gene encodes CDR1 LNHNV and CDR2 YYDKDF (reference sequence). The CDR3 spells CATSRGEAGELFF. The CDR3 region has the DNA TGTGCCACCAGCAGAGGGGAGGCCGGGGAGCTGTTTTTT.

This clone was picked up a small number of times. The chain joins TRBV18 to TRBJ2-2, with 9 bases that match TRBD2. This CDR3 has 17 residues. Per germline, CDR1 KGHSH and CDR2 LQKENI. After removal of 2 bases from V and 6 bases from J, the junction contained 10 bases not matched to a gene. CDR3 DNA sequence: TGTGCCAGCTCACCAACTTTTAGCGGGAGTCTTTCCGGGGAGCTGTTTTTT. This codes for CASSPTFSGSLSGELFF.

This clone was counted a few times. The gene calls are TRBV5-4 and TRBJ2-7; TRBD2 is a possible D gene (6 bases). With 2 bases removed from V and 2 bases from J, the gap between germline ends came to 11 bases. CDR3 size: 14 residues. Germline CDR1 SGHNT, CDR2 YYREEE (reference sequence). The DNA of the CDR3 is TGTGCCAGCAGCTTCCAGGGAGGTCCCTACGAGCAGTACTTC. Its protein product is CASSFQGGPYEQYF.

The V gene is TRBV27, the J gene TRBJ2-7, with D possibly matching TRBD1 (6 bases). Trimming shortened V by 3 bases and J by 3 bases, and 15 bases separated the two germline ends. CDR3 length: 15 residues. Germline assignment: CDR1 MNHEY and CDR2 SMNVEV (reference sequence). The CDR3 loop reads CASSLTKQGFYEQYF. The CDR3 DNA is TGTGCCAGCAGTTTGACGAAACAGGGATTCTACGAGCAGTACTTC.

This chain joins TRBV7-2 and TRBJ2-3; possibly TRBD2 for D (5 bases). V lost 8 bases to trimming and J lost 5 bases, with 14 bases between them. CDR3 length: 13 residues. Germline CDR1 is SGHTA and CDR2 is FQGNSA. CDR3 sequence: CASPVGSGDTQYF. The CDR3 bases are TGTGCCAGCCCGGTAGGGAGCGGAGATACGCAGTATTTT.

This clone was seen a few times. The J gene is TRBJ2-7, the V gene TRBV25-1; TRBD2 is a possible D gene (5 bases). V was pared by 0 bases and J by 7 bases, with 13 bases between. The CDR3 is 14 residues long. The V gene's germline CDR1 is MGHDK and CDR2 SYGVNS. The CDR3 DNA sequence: TGTGCCAGCAGTGAATATTTCGGGGTCGGGGAGCAGTACTTC. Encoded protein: CASSEYFGVGEQYF.

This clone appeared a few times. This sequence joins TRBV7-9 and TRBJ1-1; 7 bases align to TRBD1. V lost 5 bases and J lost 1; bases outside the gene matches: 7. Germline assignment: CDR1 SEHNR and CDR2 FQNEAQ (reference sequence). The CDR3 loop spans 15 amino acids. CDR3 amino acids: CASSLIQGRNTEAFF. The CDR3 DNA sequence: TGTGCCAGCAGCCTGATACAGGGGAGGAACACTGAAGCTTTCTTT.

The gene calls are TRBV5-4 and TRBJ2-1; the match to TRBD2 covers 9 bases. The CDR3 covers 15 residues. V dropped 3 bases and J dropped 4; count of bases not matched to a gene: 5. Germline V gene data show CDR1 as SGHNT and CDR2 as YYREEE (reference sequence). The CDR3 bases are TGTGCCAGCAGCTCCGGGACTAGCAGTTACAATGAGCAGTTCTTC. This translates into CASSSGTSSYNEQFF.

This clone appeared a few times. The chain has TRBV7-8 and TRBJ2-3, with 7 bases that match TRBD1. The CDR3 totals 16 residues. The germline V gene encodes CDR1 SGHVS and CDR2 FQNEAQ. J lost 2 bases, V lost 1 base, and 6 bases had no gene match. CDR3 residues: CASSLGDSRLTDTQYF. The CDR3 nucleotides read TGTGCCAGCAGCTTAGGGGACAGCCGACTCACAGATACGCAGTATTTT.

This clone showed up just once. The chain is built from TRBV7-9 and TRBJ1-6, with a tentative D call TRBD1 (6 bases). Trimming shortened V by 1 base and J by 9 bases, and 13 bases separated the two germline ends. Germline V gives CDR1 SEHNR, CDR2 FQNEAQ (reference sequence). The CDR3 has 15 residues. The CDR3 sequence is CASSLVQGGLSPLHF. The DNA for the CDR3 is TGTGCCAGCAGCTTAGTACAGGGCGGGCTTTCACCCCTCCACTTT.

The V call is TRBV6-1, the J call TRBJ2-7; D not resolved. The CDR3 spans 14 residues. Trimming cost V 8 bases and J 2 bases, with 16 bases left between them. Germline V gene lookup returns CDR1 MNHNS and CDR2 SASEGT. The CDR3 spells CASLTDLRPYEQYF. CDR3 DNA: TGTGCCAGCCTAACAGACCTGCGTCCCTACGAGCAGTACTTC.

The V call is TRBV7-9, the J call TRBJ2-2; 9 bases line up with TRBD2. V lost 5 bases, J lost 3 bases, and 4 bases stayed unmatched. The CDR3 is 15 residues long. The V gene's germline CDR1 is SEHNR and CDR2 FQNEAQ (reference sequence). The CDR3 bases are TGTGCCAGCAGCATTAAGCGGGGGGACACCGGGGAGCTGTTTTTT. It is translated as CASSIKRGDTGELFF.

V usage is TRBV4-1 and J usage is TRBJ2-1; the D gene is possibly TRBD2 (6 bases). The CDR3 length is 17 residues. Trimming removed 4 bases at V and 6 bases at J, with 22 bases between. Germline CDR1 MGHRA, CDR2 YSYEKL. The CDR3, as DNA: TGCGCCAGCAGCCTCCAACCTAGCGCCCAAAGCCTCAATGAGCAGTTCTTC. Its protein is CASSLQPSAQSLNEQFF.

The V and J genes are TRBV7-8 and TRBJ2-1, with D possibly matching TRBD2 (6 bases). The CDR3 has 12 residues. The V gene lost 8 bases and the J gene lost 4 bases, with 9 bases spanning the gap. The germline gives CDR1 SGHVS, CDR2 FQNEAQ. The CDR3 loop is CASRGVYNEQFF. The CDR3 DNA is TGTGCCAGCCGCGGGGTATACAATGAGCAGTTCTTC.

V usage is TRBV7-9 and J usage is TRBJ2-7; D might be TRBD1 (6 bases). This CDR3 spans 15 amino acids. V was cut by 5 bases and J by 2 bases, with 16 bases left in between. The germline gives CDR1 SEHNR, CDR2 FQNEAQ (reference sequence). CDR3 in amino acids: CASSPWVQGPYEQYF. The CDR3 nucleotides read TGTGCCAGCAGCCCATGGGTACAGGGCCCCTACGAGCAGTACTTC.

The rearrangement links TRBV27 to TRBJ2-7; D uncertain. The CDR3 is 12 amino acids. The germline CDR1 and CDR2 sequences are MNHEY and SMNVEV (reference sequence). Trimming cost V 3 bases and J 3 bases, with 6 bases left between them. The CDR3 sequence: CASSFPFYEQYF. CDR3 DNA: TGTGCCAGCAGTTTCCCCTTCTACGAGCAGTACTTC.

The CDR3 loop is CASSISYDSSYNSPLHF. CDR3 DNA: TGTGCCAGTAGTATTTCCTACGACAGCTCCTATAATTCACCCCTCCACTTT. The chain employs TRBV19 and TRBJ1-6, with D maybe TRBD1 (5 bases). The CDR3 extends over 17 amino acids. V lost 3 bases to trimming and J lost 0 bases, with 12 bases between them. Germline CDR1 reads LNHDA; CDR2 reads SQIVND (reference sequence).

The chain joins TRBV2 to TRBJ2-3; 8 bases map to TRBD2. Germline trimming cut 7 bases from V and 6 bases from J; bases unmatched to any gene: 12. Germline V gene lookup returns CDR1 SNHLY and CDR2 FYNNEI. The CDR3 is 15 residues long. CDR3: CASTGGDYPLDTQYF. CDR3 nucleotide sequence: TGTGCCAGCACCGGGGGGGACTACCCTCTGGATACGCAGTATTTT. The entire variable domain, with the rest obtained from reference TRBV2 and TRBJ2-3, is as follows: EPEVTQTPSHQVTQMGQEVILRCVPISNHLYFYWYRQILGQKVEFLVSFYNNEISEKSEIFDDQFSVERPDGSNFTLKIRSTKLEDSAMYFCASTGGDYPLDTQYFGPGTRLTVL.

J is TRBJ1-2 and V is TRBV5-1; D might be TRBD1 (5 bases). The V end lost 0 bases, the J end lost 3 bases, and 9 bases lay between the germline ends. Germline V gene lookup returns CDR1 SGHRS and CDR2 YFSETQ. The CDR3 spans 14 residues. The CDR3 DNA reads TGCGCCAGCAGCTTGGTTTCGGGGGACTATGGCTACACCTTC. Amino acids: CASSLVSGDYGYTF.

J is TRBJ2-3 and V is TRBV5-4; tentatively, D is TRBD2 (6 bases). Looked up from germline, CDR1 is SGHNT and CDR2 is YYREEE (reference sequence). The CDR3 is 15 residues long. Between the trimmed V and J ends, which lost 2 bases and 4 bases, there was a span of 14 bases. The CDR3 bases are TGTGCCAGCAGCTTTGGCCCGGGGGTCTCAGATACGCAGTATTTT. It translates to CASSFGPGVSDTQYF.